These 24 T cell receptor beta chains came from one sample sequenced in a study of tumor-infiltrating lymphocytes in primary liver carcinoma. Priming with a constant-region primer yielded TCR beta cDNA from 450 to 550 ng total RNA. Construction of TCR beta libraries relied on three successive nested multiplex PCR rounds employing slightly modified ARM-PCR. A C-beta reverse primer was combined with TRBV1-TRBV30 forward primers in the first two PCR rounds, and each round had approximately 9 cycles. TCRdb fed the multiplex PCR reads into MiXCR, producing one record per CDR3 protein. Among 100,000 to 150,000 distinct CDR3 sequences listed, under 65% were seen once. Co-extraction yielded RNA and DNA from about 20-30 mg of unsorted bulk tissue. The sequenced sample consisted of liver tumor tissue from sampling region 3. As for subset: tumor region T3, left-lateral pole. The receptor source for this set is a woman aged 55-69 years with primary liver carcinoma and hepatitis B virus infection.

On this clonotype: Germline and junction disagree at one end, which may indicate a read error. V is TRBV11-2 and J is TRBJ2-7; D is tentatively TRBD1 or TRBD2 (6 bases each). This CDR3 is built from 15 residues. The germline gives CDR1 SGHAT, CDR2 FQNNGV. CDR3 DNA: TGTGCCAGCAGCTTAGATAGGGGGGAGGTCTACGGGCAGTACTTC. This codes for CASSLDRGEVYGQYF.

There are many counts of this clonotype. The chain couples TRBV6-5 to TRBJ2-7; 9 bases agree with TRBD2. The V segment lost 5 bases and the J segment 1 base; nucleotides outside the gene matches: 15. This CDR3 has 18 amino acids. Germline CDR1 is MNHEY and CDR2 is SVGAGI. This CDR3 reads CASSPKPFRLAASYEQYF. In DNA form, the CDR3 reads TGTGCCAGCAGTCCAAAACCCTTCCGACTAGCGGCATCCTACGAGCAGTACTTC.

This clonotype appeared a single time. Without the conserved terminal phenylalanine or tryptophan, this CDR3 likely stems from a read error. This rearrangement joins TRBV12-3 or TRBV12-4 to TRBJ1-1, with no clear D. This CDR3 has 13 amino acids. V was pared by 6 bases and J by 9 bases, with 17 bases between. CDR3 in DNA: TGTGCCAGCAGCCCCGACAAGTGGGCCAAAGCTTTCTTA. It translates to CASSPDKWAKAFL.

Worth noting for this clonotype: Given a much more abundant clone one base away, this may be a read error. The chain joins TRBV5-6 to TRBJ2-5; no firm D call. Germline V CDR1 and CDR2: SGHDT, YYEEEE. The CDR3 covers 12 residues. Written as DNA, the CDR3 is TGTGCCAGCAGCCAGGACCAAGGGACCCAGTACTTC. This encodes CASSQDQGTQYF.

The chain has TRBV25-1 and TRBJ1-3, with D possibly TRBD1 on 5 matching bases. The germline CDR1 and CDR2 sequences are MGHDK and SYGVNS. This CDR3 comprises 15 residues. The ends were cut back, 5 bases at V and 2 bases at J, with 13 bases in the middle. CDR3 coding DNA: TGTGCCAGCAGTACAGCCAGGGTGGCTGGAAACACCATATATTTT. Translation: CASSTARVAGNTIYF.

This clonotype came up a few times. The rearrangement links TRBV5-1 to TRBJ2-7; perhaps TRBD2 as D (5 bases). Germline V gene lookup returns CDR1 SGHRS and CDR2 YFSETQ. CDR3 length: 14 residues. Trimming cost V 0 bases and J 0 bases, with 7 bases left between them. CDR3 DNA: TGCGCCAGCAGCTTGGAAACTAGCTCCTACGAGCAGTACTTC. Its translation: CASSLETSSYEQYF.

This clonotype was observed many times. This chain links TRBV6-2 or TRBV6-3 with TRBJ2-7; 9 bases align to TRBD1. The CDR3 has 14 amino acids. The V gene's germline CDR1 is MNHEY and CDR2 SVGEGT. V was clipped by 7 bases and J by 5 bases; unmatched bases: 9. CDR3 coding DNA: TGTGCCAGCAAACTAGGACAGGGGCTCAACGAGCAGTACTTC. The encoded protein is CASKLGQGLNEQYF.

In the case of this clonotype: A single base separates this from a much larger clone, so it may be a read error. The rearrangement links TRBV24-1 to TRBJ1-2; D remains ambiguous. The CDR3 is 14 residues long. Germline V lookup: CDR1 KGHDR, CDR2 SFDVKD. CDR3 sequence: CVTSDSLGNYGYTF. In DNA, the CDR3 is TGTGTCACCAGTGATTCCTTAGGCAACTATGGCTACACCTTC.

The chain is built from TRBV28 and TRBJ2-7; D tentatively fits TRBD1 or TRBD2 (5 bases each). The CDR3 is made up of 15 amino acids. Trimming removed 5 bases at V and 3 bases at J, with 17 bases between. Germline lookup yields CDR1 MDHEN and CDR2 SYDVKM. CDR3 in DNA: TGTGCCAGCAGTCCACTAGGGGTCGGGGACTACGAGCAGTACTTC. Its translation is CASSPLGVGDYEQYF.

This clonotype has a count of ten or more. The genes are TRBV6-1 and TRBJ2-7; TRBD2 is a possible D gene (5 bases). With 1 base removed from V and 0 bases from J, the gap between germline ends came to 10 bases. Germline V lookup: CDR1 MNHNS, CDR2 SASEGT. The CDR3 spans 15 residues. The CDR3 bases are TGTGCCAGCAGTGAAGTCCCAGCGGACTCCTACGAGCAGTACTTC. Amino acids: CASSEVPADSYEQYF.

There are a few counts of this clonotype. This CDR3 reads CASSMQGMRETQYF. The CDR3 coding sequence is TGTGCCAGTAGCATGCAGGGGATGAGGGAGACCCAGTACTTC. The V and J genes are TRBV19 and TRBJ2-5; maybe TRBD1 (6 bases). The CDR3 totals 14 residues. The germline V and J ends were trimmed by 6 bases and 5 bases, with 16 bases remaining between them. Germline values: CDR1 LNHDA, CDR2 SQIVND (reference sequence).

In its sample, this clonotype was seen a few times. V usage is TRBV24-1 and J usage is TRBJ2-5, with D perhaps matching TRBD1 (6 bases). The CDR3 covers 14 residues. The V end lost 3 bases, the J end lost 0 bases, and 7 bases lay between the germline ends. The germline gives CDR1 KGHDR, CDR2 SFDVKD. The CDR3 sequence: CATSDPGDQETQYF. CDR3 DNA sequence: TGTGCCACCAGTGATCCAGGGGACCAAGAGACCCAGTACTTC.

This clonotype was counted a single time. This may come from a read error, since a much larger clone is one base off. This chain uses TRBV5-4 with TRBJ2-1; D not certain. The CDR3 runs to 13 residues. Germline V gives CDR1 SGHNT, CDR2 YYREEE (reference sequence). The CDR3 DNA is TGTGCCAGCAGATTGGAGTTTTCCAATGAGCAGTTCTTC. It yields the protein CASRLEFSNEQFF.

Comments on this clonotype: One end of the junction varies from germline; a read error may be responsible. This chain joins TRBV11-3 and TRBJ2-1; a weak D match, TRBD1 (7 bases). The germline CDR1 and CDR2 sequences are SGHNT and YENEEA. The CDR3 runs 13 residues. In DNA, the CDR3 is TGCGCCAGCAGGGGGGCCTGGTACAATGAGCAGTTCTTC. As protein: CASRGAWYNEQFF.

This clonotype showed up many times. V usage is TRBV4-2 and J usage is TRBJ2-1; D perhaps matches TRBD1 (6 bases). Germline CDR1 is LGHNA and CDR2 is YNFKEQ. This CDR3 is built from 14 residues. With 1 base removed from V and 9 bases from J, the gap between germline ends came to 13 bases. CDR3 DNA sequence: TGTGCCAGCAGCCAAGGCTCCCTAGGGGGTGAGCAGTTCTTC. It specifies CASSQGSLGGEQFF.

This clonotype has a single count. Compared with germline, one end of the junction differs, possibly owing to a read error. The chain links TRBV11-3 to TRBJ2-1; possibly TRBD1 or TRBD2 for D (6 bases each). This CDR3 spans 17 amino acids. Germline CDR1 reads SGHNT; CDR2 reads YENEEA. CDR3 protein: CASSSPGARTMGNEQLF. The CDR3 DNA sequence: TGCGCCAGCAGCTCCCCGGGGGCGCGGACCATGGGCAATGAGCAGCTCTTC.

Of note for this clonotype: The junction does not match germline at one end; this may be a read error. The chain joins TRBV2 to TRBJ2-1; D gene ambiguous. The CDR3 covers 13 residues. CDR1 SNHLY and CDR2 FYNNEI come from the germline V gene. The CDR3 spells CASAGDALVELIF. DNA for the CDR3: TGTGCCAGCGCAGGTGACGCTTTGGTAGAGTTGATCTTC.

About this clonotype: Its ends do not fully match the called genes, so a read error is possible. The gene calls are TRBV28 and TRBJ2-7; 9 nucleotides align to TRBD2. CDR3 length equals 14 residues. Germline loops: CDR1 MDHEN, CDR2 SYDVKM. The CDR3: CASSYPGLAREARF. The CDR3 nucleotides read TGTGCCAGCAGTTATCCGGGACTAGCCAGAGAAGCCCGCTTC.

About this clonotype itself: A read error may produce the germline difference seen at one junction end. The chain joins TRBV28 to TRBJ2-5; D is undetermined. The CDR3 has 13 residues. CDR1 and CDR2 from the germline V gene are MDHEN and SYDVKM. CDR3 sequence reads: CTSSPGSQETQHF. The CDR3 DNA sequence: TGTACCAGCAGTCCTGGGTCTCAAGAGACCCAGCACTTC.

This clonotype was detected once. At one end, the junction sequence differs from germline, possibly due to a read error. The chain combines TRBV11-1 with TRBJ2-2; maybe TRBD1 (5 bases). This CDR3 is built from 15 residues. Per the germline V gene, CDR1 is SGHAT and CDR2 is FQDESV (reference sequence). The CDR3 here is CATSLGVSLTGELFF. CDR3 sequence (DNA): TGTGCCACCAGCTTAGGGGTAAGCCTTACCGGGGAGCTGTTTTTT.

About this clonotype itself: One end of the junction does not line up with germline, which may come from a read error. The CDR3 nucleotides are TGCAGCGCCCTAAAGGGGGACCGGATAGATGAGCAGCTCTTC. Encoded protein: CSALKGDRIDEQLF. The chain recombines TRBV29-1 with TRBJ2-1, with D tentatively TRBD1 (6 bases). Germline V gives CDR1 SQVTM, CDR2 ANQGSEA. This CDR3 spans 14 amino acids.

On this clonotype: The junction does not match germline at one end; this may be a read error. In DNA form, the CDR3 reads TGCACCAGCAGCCGGGACATAAGGGGGGGCTACACCTTC. Its protein product is CTSSRDIRGGYTF. This chain uses TRBV4-1 with TRBJ1-2; D is possibly TRBD1 (6 bases). The CDR3 has 13 residues. Germline V gives CDR1 MGHRA, CDR2 YSYEKL.

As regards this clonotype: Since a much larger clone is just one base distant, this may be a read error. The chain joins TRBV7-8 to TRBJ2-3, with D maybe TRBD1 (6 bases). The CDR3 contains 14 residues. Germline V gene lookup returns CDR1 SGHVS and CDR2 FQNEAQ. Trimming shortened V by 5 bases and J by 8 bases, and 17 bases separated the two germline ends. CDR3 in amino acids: CASSTTRGLITQYF. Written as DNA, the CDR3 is TGTGCCAGCAGCACTACTAGGGGGTTAATTACGCAGTATTTT.

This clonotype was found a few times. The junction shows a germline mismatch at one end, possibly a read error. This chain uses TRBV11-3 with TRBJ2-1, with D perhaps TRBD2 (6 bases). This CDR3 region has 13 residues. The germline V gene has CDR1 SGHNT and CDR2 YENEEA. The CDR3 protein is CTSSVGGYNEQFF. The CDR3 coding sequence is TGTACCAGCAGTGTCGGGGGTTACAATGAGCAGTTCTTC.